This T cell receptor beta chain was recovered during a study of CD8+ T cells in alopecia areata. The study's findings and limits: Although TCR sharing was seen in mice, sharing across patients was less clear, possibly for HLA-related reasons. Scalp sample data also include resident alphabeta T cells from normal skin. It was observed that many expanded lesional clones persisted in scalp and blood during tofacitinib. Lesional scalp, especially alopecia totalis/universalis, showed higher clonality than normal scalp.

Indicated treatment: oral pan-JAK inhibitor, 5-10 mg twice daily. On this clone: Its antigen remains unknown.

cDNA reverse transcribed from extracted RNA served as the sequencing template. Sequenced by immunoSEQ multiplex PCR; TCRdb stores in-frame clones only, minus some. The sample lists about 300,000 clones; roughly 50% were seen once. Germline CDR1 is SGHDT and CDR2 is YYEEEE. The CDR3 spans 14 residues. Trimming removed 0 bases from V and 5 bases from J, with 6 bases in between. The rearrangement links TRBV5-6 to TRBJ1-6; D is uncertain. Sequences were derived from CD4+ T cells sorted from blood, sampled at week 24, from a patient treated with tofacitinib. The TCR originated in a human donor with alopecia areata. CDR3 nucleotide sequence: TGTGCCAGCAGCTTGGGACAAAATAATTCACCCCTCCACTTT. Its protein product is CASSLGQNNSPLHF.